This TCR beta chain came from a study of control samples from healthy donors and cancer patients (dated by TCRdb to 2019 to 2021). The method behind the library was the immunoSEQ multiplex PCR assay. TCRdb obtained this table from immuneACCESS and retained in-frame rearrangements with V and J assigned. These tables miss some clones; where compared with another copy, unresolved V genes account for less than half of the shortfall, and the remainder is unexplained. The sample profile shows about 85,000 clones; around nine tenths of them were found once. Jointly, the top ten make up 3% to 4.5% of the sample. Concerning this clone: Its antigen remains undetermined. No much larger clonotype is one base removed from it; base qualities were not supplied.

The CDR3 numbers 19 residues from cysteine through phenylalanine. Only the CDR3 region is kept as DNA, spanning 57 bases read in frame from base 1. The germline V gene encodes CDR1 KGHSH and CDR2 LQKENI. Compared with germline, V lacks 0 bases and J lacks 0 bases; bases without a gene match: 5. This sequence uses TRBV18 and TRBJ2-6; 10 central nucleotides agree with TRBD2. Material: blood. This clonotype originated in a woman between 18 and 29 years old in good health. The DNA reads as follows: TGTGCCAGCTCACCACCGGTAGCGGGGGGACCCTCTGGGGCCAACGTCCTGACTTTC. The resulting protein is CASSPPVAGGPSGANVLTF.